This TCR beta chain was observed in a study of cytomegalovirus exposure and HLA in healthy donors. Study-level findings and limits: TCR clusters originating in the first cohort tended to co-occur in the approximately 120 validation repertoires, according to a later analysis. Cytomegalovirus-associated TCR beta chains were listed, numbering some 150. Usually a TCR sequence was rare, but some public TCRs were found in many donors.

Germline V gene sequence: CDR1 SGHVS, CDR2 FQNEAQ. The CDR3 spans 15 residues. The J segment lost 0 bases and the V segment lost 5 bases, leaving 7 bases of the junction unmatched. This table comes from immunoSEQ multiplex PCR, and its TCRdb copy is limited to in-frame clones, with some not included. The repertoire has more than 85,000 clones, roughly 90% of them found once; the top ten carry about 1.9%. Turning to this clone: Its antigen is as yet unknown.

Sample: PBMCs. The chain employs TRBV7-8 and TRBJ2-7; 7 positions agree with TRBD2. This receptor was identified in a woman under 30 in good health and CMV-seronegative. This CDR3 reads CASSLEAGISYEQYF. CDR3 in DNA: TGTGCCAGCAGCCTAGAAGCGGGGATCTCCTACGAGCAGTACTTC. Filled out from reference TRBV7-8 and TRBJ2-7, the complete variable domain reads GAGVSQSPRYKVAKRGQDVALRCDPISGHVSLFWYQQALGQGPEFLTYFQNEAQLDKSGLPSDRFFAERPEGSVSTLKIQRTQQEDSAVYLCASSLEAGISYEQYFGPGTRLTVT.